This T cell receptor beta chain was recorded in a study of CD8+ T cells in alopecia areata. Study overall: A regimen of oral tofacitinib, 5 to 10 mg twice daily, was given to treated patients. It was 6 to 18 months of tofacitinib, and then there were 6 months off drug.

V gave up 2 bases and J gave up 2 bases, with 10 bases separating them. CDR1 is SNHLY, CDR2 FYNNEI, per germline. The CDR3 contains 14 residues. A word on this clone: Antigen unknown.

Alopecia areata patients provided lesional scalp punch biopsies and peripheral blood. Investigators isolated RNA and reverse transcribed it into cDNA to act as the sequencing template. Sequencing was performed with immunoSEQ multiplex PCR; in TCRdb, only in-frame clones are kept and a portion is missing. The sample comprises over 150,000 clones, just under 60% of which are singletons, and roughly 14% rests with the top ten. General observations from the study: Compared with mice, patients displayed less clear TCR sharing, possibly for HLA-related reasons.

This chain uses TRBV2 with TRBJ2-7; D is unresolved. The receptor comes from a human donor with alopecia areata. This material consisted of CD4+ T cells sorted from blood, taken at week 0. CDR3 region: CASSESRHTYEQYF. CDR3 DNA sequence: TGTGCCAGCAGTGAAAGTCGACACACCTACGAGCAGTACTTC.